The source of this TCR beta chain is a study of blood T cell repertoires in COVID-19. Study-level information: Specimens from acute and convalescent COVID-19 originated in the United States, Italy and Spain. Sample material is recorded as cDNA or gDNA derived from T cells, B-cell-depleted T cells, or PBMCs.

Original analysis: Quantification of nucleated cells was approximated via reference gene primer amplification. Assay: immunoSEQ multiplex PCR; the TCRdb copy retains only in-frame clones and omits some. That table supplies the V and J calls and clone size; D and trimming were determined from the DNA. The table records fewer than 100,000 clones, about 90% of them present only once. Germline V lookup: CDR1 SNHLY, CDR2 FYNNEI. V lost 6 bases to trimming and J lost 3 bases; unmatched junction nucleotides: 5. This CDR3 is 14 amino acids long. This clone appeared many times. This same CDR3 is encoded by further DNA sequences in the sample.

This TCR derives from a man between 70 and 80 years old with acute or convalescent COVID-19. The material sequenced was peripheral blood. The chain couples TRBV2 to TRBJ1-5, with TRBD1 identical over 7 bases. CDR3 sequence reads: CASSETGFNQPQHF. Written as DNA, the CDR3 is TGTGCCAGCAGCGAGACAGGGTTCAATCAGCCCCAGCATTTT. The complete variable domain, with remaining parts taken from reference TRBV2 and TRBJ1-5, reads EPEVTQTPSHQVTQMGQEVILRCVPISNHLYFYWYRQILGQKVEFLVSFYNNEISEKSEIFDDQFSVERPDGSNFTLKIRSTKLEDSAMYFCASSETGFNQPQHFGDGTRLSIL.